The 30 T cell receptor beta chains reported below all come from one sample, sequenced in a study of identical twins. TCRdb reprocessed the 5' RACE reads via MiXCR and lists one record per CDR3 protein. The data contain hundreds of thousands of distinct CDR3 sequences, about 20% of them singletons. A further study also used this sample, focusing on T cells expressing NK-cell markers.

Sequencing was carried out using PBMCs. These receptors were obtained from a woman aged 18-29 years in good health.

This clonotype was observed a few times. V gene TRBV6-1 combines with J gene TRBJ2-7; D is uncertain. V was clipped by 6 bases and J by 0 bases, with 12 bases between them. Germline loops: CDR1 MNHNS, CDR2 SASEGT. The CDR3 is 14 amino acids. The CDR3 bases are TGTGCCAGCAGGAAGGACGGCTACTCCTACGAGCAGTACTTC. It yields the protein CASRKDGYSYEQYF.

The chain uses TRBV2 and TRBJ2-7, with D possibly matching TRBD1 (5 bases). In germline, CDR1 is SNHLY, CDR2 FYNNEI. This CDR3 region has 13 residues. Trimming took 7 bases from V and 2 from J, leaving 12 bases between them. This CDR3 is CASTPGSAYEQYF. The CDR3 DNA reads as TGTGCCAGCACCCCAGGGTCGGCCTACGAGCAGTACTTC.

The chain carries TRBV6-5 and TRBJ2-3; TRBD2 might be the D (5 bases). This CDR3 comprises 14 residues. V lost 0 bases and J lost 7, with 11 bases in between. Germline CDR1 reads MNHEY; CDR2 reads SVGAGI. CDR3 in DNA: TGTGCCAGCAGTTACTCGAGGGTAGTCCATACGCAGTATTTT. It specifies CASSYSRVVHTQYF.

This clonotype appeared many times. V usage is TRBV12-3 or TRBV12-4 and J usage is TRBJ1-1; the D is unclear. The CDR3 covers 12 residues. V was clipped by 3 bases and J by 5 bases, with 7 bases between them. This chain's CDR3 is CASSFGLTEAFF. Written as DNA, the CDR3 is TGTGCCAGCAGTTTCGGTCTAACTGAAGCTTTCTTT.

V gene TRBV7-9 combines with J gene TRBJ2-5; D is uncertain. This CDR3 is 13 amino acids long. Trimming cost V 6 bases and J 3 bases, with 11 bases left between them. Germline V lookup: CDR1 SEHNR, CDR2 FQNEAQ (reference sequence). Here the CDR3 reads CASRLTREETQYF. CDR3 in DNA: TGTGCCAGCAGATTAACGAGAGAAGAGACCCAGTACTTC.

This clonotype was seen at least ten times. DNA of the CDR3: TGCAGTGCTAGAGATAGTGACGGGTTCTCCGGCTACACCTTC. It yields the protein CSARDSDGFSGYTF. The chain carries TRBV20-1 and TRBJ1-2; D remains ambiguous. Trimming took 0 bases from V and 8 from J, leaving 16 bases between them. The germline V gene has CDR1 DFQATT and CDR2 SNEGSKA (reference sequence). The CDR3 consists of 14 residues.

This clonotype was counted only a few times. V is TRBV12-3 or TRBV12-4 and J is TRBJ2-1; D call uncertain. Trimming removed 4 bases from V and 5 bases from J, with 9 bases in between. CDR3 size: 13 residues. This CDR3 is CASSSGRHNEQFF. The CDR3 DNA is TGTGCCAGCAGTTCGGGTCGCCACAATGAGCAGTTCTTC.

The table lists this clonotype with a few counts. The chain is built from TRBV4-1 and TRBJ2-5, with a weak D call TRBD2 (5 bases). Germline values: CDR1 MGHRA, CDR2 YSYEKL. The CDR3 consists of 15 residues. The V end was cut by 1 base, the J end by 1 base, with 10 bases between. CDR3 DNA: TGCGCCAGCAGCCAAGGGTCTAGCCTCCAAGAGACCCAGTACTTC. Encoded protein: CASSQGSSLQETQYF.

The chain carries TRBV20-1 and TRBJ1-1; D is undetermined. The CDR3 runs to 13 residues. From germline, CDR1 is DFQATT and CDR2 SNEGSKA (reference sequence). Trimming shortened V by 2 bases and J by 1 base, and 8 bases separated the two germline ends. CDR3 coding DNA: TGCAGTGCTAGATGGAATACGAACACTGAAGCTTTCTTT. It yields the protein CSARWNTNTEAFF.

This clonotype was detected ten times or more. The germline gene is not matched at one end of the junction; a read error may be the cause. The genes are TRBV7-9 and TRBJ2-7, with a possible D match to TRBD2 (6 bases). In germline, CDR1 is SEHNR, CDR2 FQNEAQ (reference sequence). The CDR3 has 12 amino acids. The DNA for the CDR3 is TGCGCCAGCAGCTTAAGCGGGTCCGAGCAGTACTTC. As protein: CASSLSGSEQYF. The entire variable domain, with the rest obtained from reference TRBV7-9 and TRBJ2-7, is as follows: DTGVSQNPRHKITKRGQNVTFRCDPISEHNRLYWYRQTLGQGPEFLTYFQNEAQLEKSRLLSDRFSAERPKGSFSTLEIQRTEQGDSAMYLCASSLSGSEQYFGPGTRLTVT.

The chain recombines TRBV9 with TRBJ2-1; D remains unclear. Trimming took off 0 bases at V and 2 bases at J, with 9 bases between the two ends. CDR1 is SGDLS and CDR2 is YYNGEE in the germline V gene. CDR3 length: 15 residues. The CDR3 loop reads CASSVVGLAYNEQFF. As DNA, the CDR3 is TGTGCCAGCAGCGTAGTCGGGCTAGCCTACAATGAGCAGTTCTTC.

This clonotype was seen a few times. The chain uses TRBV5-1 and TRBJ1-3; D call uncertain. V lost 5 bases, J lost 2 bases, and 11 bases lay in between. CDR3 length: 14 residues. Germline values: CDR1 SGHRS, CDR2 YFSETQ. CDR3 amino acids: CASSPVSAGNTIYF. CDR3 bases: TGCGCCAGCAGTCCGGTTAGCGCTGGAAACACCATATATTTT.

Many counts were recorded for this clonotype. The V call is TRBV20-1, the J call TRBJ2-3; 10 bases match TRBD2. Germline CDR1 DFQATT, CDR2 SNEGSKA (reference sequence). The CDR3 has 16 residues. Losses at the gene ends were 1 base for V and 3 bases for J; bases not matched to a gene: 7. CDR3 DNA: TGCAGTGCTAGAGGAAACTCTAGCGGGGGTACAGATACGCAGTATTTT. Translating it yields CSARGNSSGGTDTQYF.

The chain has TRBV15 and TRBJ2-6; TRBD2 agrees at 7 bases. The V and J ends lost 0 bases and 2 bases, in that order; junction bases with no gene match: 13. Germline V gives CDR1 LNHNV, CDR2 YYDKDF (reference sequence). CDR3 size: 20 residues. Here the CDR3 reads CATSRDLGRGPRAGANVLTF. CDR3 nucleotides: TGTGCCACCAGCAGAGATCTAGGGAGGGGTCCACGAGCTGGGGCCAACGTCCTGACTTTC.

The V gene is TRBV12-3 or TRBV12-4, the J gene TRBJ2-7, with D tentatively TRBD1 (6 bases). The CDR3 covers 13 residues. Trimming left V 6 bases short and J 2 bases short, with 11 bases between. The CDR3 sequence: CASRDSEPYEQYF. As DNA, the CDR3 is TGTGCCAGCAGGGACAGCGAGCCCTACGAGCAGTACTTC.

The V call is TRBV12-3 or TRBV12-4, the J call TRBJ1-2, with D tentatively TRBD1 (5 bases). This CDR3 comprises 13 residues. Trimming removed 5 bases at V and 4 bases at J, with 11 bases between. The CDR3 nucleotides are TGTGCCAGCAGTCAACCAGGGTTCTATGGCTACACCTTC. As protein: CASSQPGFYGYTF.

The V gene is TRBV29-1, the J gene TRBJ2-1; the D gene could be TRBD1 or TRBD2 (7 bases each). Per the germline V gene, CDR1 is SQVTM and CDR2 is ANQGSEA. CDR3 length: 16 residues. With 7 bases removed from V and 5 bases from J, the gap between germline ends came to 24 bases. The CDR3 sequence is CSGGGLEGAGHNEQFF. The CDR3 DNA is TGCAGCGGGGGGGGTCTGGAGGGGGCTGGCCACAATGAGCAGTTCTTC.

DNA for the CDR3: TGTGCCAGCTCACCAGAGCGGGGCGCGCAGTACTTC. It translates to CASSPERGAQYF. The chain links TRBV18 to TRBJ2-7, with 7 bases identical to TRBD2. CDR1 and CDR2 (germline): KGHSH, LQKENI. The CDR3 is made up of 12 amino acids. V lost 2 bases, J lost 9 bases, and 4 bases stayed unmatched. The complete variable domain, with remaining parts taken from reference TRBV18 and TRBJ2-7, reads NAGVMQNPRHLVRRRGQEARLRCSPMKGHSHVYWYRQLPEEGLKFMVYLQKENIIDESGMPKERFSAEFPKEGPSILRIQQVVRGDSAAYFCASSPERGAQYFGPGTRLTVT.

The gene calls are TRBV5-4 and TRBJ2-1; D tentatively fits TRBD1 or TRBD2 (5 bases each). This CDR3 is built from 14 residues. CDR1 is SGHNT and CDR2 is YYREEE in the germline V gene (reference sequence). The V gene lost 0 bases and the J gene lost 6 bases, with 10 bases spanning the gap. The CDR3 loop reads CASSLVGDTNEQFF. CDR3 bases: TGTGCCAGCAGCTTGGTGGGGGATACCAATGAGCAGTTCTTC.

The sample holds a few counts of this clonotype. The chain uses TRBV6-1 and TRBJ2-4, with D hard to call. CDR3 length equals 14 residues. Trimming cost V 6 bases and J 1 base, with 10 bases left between them. Germline assignment: CDR1 MNHNS and CDR2 SASEGT. CDR3 DNA sequence: TGTGCCAGCAGGACGATGGACGCCAAAAACATTCAGTACTTC. Encoded protein: CASRTMDAKNIQYF.

V usage is TRBV5-1 and J usage is TRBJ1-3; D may be TRBD1 (5 bases). CDR1 and CDR2 (germline): SGHRS, YFSETQ. V lost 2 bases and J 0 bases, leaving 9 bases between the germline ends. The CDR3 totals 15 residues. The CDR3 nucleotides are TGCGCCAGCAGCTTAACAGGTTTCTCTGGAAACACCATATATTTT. This sequence encodes CASSLTGFSGNTIYF.

This clonotype was counted only a few times. J is TRBJ1-1 and V is TRBV5-1; D remains ambiguous. This CDR3 comprises 12 residues. Trimming left V 3 bases short and J 6 bases short, with 9 bases between. Germline values: CDR1 SGHRS, CDR2 YFSETQ. The CDR3 sequence: CASSSEFAEAFF. The CDR3 nucleotides are TGCGCCAGCAGCTCGGAGTTCGCTGAAGCTTTCTTT.

This clonotype was observed a handful of times. The chain couples TRBV6-5 to TRBJ1-2, with D unresolved. Trimming left V 4 bases short and J 4 bases short, with 16 bases between. Germline CDR1 MNHEY, CDR2 SVGAGI. The CDR3 covers 15 residues. Here the CDR3 DNA reads TGTGCCAGCAGTTCGCACGGGCCAGCAGGCTATGGCTACACCTTC. It specifies CASSSHGPAGYGYTF.

The rearrangement joins TRBV5-6 to TRBJ2-1; a weak D match, TRBD2 (7 bases). The CDR3 is 14 amino acids. Trimming took off 9 bases at V and 2 bases at J, with 15 bases between the two ends. CDR1 and CDR2 from the germline V gene are SGHDT and YYEEEE. CDR3 amino acids: CATEGGPTYNEQFF. DNA for the CDR3: TGTGCCACGGAGGGGGGGCCAACCTACAATGAGCAGTTCTTC.

V and J are TRBV27 and TRBJ2-3; tentatively, D is TRBD2 (6 bases). V lost 7 bases to trimming and J lost 2 bases, with 10 bases between them. CDR3 length: 13 residues. Germline V gives CDR1 MNHEY, CDR2 SMNVEV (reference sequence). CDR3 in amino acids: CASNRGNTDTQYF. As DNA, the CDR3 is TGTGCCAGCAATCGGGGGAACACAGATACGCAGTATTTT.

The table lists this clonotype with a few counts. V and J are TRBV6-5 and TRBJ2-7, with a tentative D call TRBD2 (5 bases). The CDR3 extends over 13 amino acids. Trimming took off 3 bases at V and 5 bases at J, with 11 bases between the two ends. In germline, CDR1 is MNHEY, CDR2 SVGAGI. The CDR3, as DNA: TGTGCCAGCAGTTATGATGCGGGTGACGAGCAGTACTTC. This sequence encodes CASSYDAGDEQYF.

This clonotype was counted ten times or more. The rearrangement uses TRBV5-1 and TRBJ2-7, with no clear D. Trimming pared 0 bases from V and 0 bases from J, leaving 7 bases between. Germline CDR1 reads SGHRS; CDR2 reads YFSETQ. The CDR3 is made up of 14 amino acids. CDR3 sequence (DNA): TGCGCCAGCAGCTTGGAAGAGATCTCCTACGAGCAGTACTTC. Protein product: CASSLEEISYEQYF.

This rearrangement joins TRBV20-1 to TRBJ2-3; 7 positions agree with TRBD2. The V segment lost 4 bases and the J segment 0 bases; nucleotides outside the gene matches: 10. This CDR3 has 16 amino acids. Looked up from germline, CDR1 is DFQATT and CDR2 is SNEGSKA (reference sequence). CDR3 sequence reads: CSAIHAGGSSTDTQYF. The CDR3, as DNA: TGCAGTGCTATCCATGCCGGGGGGTCTAGCACAGATACGCAGTATTTT.

This clonotype was recorded at least ten times. The chain links TRBV5-1 to TRBJ1-1; weak D call: TRBD1 (6 bases). Germline assignment: CDR1 SGHRS and CDR2 YFSETQ. The CDR3 loop spans 13 amino acids. Deletions cut 5 bases from V and 2 bases from J, with 10 bases between. As DNA, the CDR3 is TGCGCCAGCAGTCGGGGGACAAACACTGAAGCTTTCTTT. This gives the protein CASSRGTNTEAFF.

This rearrangement joins TRBV11-3 to TRBJ2-1, with 7 positions matching TRBD1. J was trimmed by 8 bases and V by 3 bases; bases with no gene match: 10. CDR3 length equals 15 residues. CDR1 is SGHNT, CDR2 YENEEA, per germline. CDR3 DNA sequence: TGTGCCAGCAGCTTCGACAGGGTATTGTTGGATGAGCAGTTCTTC. Its translation: CASSFDRVLLDEQFF.